Each of the 19 T cell receptor beta chains below was sequenced from the same sample in a study of blood T cell repertoires in COVID-19. Only in-frame clones appear in the TCRdb table, and some are missing; sequencing was by immunoSEQ multiplex PCR. Of approximately 300,000 clones in the sample, 85% were seen once. Sequenced: peripheral blood. These receptors were collected from a woman aged 45-60 years with active or convalescent COVID-19.

This clone was seen a few times. This chain uses TRBV5-1 with TRBJ1-1; no reliable D call. CDR1 is SGHRS and CDR2 is YFSETQ in the germline V gene. Trimming took 2 bases from V and 6 from J, leaving 17 bases between them. The CDR3 contains 15 residues. The chain's CDR3 is CASSLRRAVSAEAFF. The DNA for the CDR3 is TGCGCCAGCAGCTTACGGAGGGCGGTGTCCGCTGAAGCTTTCTTT.

The chain links TRBV19 to TRBJ2-7, with TRBD2 matching 7 bases. CDR3 size: 15 residues. With 10 bases clipped from V and 3 bases from J, the junction kept 15 bases outside the gene matches. Germline V gives CDR1 LNHDA, CDR2 SQIVND (reference sequence). As DNA, the CDR3 is TGTGCCACCTCAAACCCCCTAGCGGCGGTCTACGAGCAGTACTTC. Encoded protein: CATSNPLAAVYEQYF.

This rearrangement joins TRBV5-1 to TRBJ2-7, with 8 bases lining up with TRBD1. V shed 0 bases, J shed 7 bases, and the junction held 12 bases outside the gene matches. The length of the CDR3 is 16 residues. Germline V lookup: CDR1 SGHRS, CDR2 YFSETQ. The CDR3 spells CASSLGTGNRVGEQYF. In DNA form, the CDR3 reads TGCGCCAGCAGCTTGGGGACAGGGAATAGAGTGGGGGAGCAGTACTTC. Full variable domain (missing parts from reference TRBV5-1 and TRBJ2-7): KAGVTQTPRYLIKTRGQQVTLSCSPISGHRSVSWYQQTPGQGLQFLFEYFSETQRNKGNFPGRFSGRQFSNSRSEMNVSTLELGDSALYLCASSLGTGNRVGEQYFGPGTRLTVT.

The V gene is TRBV5-1, the J gene TRBJ2-1, with 11 bases aligning to TRBD2. Germline assignment: CDR1 SGHRS and CDR2 YFSETQ. The CDR3 extends over 15 amino acids. Unmatched junction bases numbered 5, after V lost 2 bases and J lost 7 bases. CDR3 sequence (DNA): TGCGCCAGCAGCTTAGCTAGCGGGAGGTGGAATGAGCAGTTCTTC. Its translation: CASSLASGRWNEQFF.

This clone has a handful of counts. The chain carries TRBV7-8 and TRBJ1-2; no clear D gene. Trimming took 4 bases from V and 2 from J, leaving 20 bases between them. The V gene's germline CDR1 is SGHVS and CDR2 FQNEAQ. This CDR3 has 17 residues. CDR3 in DNA: TGTGCCAGCAGCTCGCGGGCCTCGGCAGGCCCAAACTATGGCTACACCTTC. Translating it yields CASSSRASAGPNYGYTF. The full variable domain, in which reference TRBV7-8 and TRBJ1-2 provide the parts outside the CDR3, is GAGVSQSPRYKVAKRGQDVALRCDPISGHVSLFWYQQALGQGPEFLTYFQNEAQLDKSGLPSDRFFAERPEGSVSTLKIQRTQQEDSAVYLCASSSRASAGPNYGYTFGSGTRLTVV.

CDR3 bases: TGTGCCAGAAGGGCCGGGACTAGCGATCCGAGAATTCAGTACTTC. Its translation is CARRAGTSDPRIQYF. This chain uses TRBV5-3 with TRBJ2-4; 10 bases fit TRBD2. TRBV5-3 qualifies as an ORF whose function is uncertain. CDR3 length: 15 residues. The trim removed 5 bases at V and 10 bases at J, leaving 12 bases unmatched.

The chain is built from TRBV5-1 and TRBJ2-6; D remains unclear. The ends were cut back, 1 base at V and 4 bases at J, with 15 bases in the middle. The CDR3 runs 17 residues. Germline V gene data show CDR1 as SGHRS and CDR2 as YFSETQ. The CDR3 nucleotides read TGCGCCAGCAGCTTGTTTTCCGCGGTTGGGGGGGCCAACGTCCTGACTTTC. Its translation is CASSLFSAVGGANVLTF.

The J gene is TRBJ1-6, the V gene TRBV2, with TRBD1 matching 8 bases. Trimming cost V 8 bases and J 5 bases; bases outside gene matches: 2. This CDR3 is 13 amino acids long. CDR1 SNHLY and CDR2 FYNNEI come from the germline V gene. The CDR3 nucleotides are TGTGCCAGCTCGGGACAGGATAATTCACCCCTCCACTTT. Residues: CASSGQDNSPLHF.

CDR3 region: CSASHSSNYGYTF. The DNA of the CDR3 is TGCAGTGCTAGTCATTCATCTAACTATGGCTACACCTTC. V is TRBV20-1 and J is TRBJ1-2; no clear D. Germline lookup yields CDR1 DFQATT and CDR2 SNEGSKA (reference sequence). The CDR3 extends over 13 amino acids. V dropped 3 bases and J dropped 0 bases, with 8 bases sitting between them.

The chain recombines TRBV10-3 with TRBJ2-7; 8 bases are shared with TRBD1. J lost 2 bases, V lost 6 bases, and 6 bases had no gene match. CDR1 is ENHRY, CDR2 SYGVKD, per germline. There are 14 residues in the CDR3. CDR3 nucleotide sequence: TGTGCCATCAGAAGCGACAGGGGTCCCTACGAGCAGTACTTC. Encoded protein: CAIRSDRGPYEQYF.

The chain employs TRBV7-2 and TRBJ1-5, with 8 bases identical to TRBD1. The CDR3 runs to 15 residues. The germline CDR1 and CDR2 sequences are SGHTA and FQGNSA. Trimming cost V 5 bases and J 5 bases; bases outside gene matches: 8. CDR3 sequence reads: CASSTTQGADQPQHF. The CDR3 region has the DNA TGTGCCAGCAGCACCACCCAGGGGGCAGATCAGCCCCAGCATTTT.

The CDR3 reads CASSALAGASYEQYF. The DNA of the CDR3 is TGTGCCAGCAGCGCACTAGCGGGAGCTTCCTACGAGCAGTACTTC. The rearrangement joins TRBV7-6 to TRBJ2-7; 11 nucleotides line up with TRBD2. Losses at the gene ends were 5 bases for V and 1 base for J; bases not matched to a gene: 4. The CDR3 totals 15 residues. Germline V gene data show CDR1 as SGHVS and CDR2 as FNYEAQ.

The chain joins TRBV11-3 to TRBJ2-5; D perhaps matches TRBD1 (5 bases). The CDR3 runs 15 residues. V was clipped by 4 bases and J by 1 base, with 13 bases between them. CDR1 is SGHNT, CDR2 YENEEA, per germline. CDR3 amino acids: CASSSTLGPQETQYF. The CDR3 region has the DNA TGTGCCAGCAGCTCAACTTTGGGGCCCCAAGAGACCCAGTACTTC.

In this sample, this clone turned up once. The V and J genes are TRBV6-2 or TRBV6-3 and TRBJ2-7, with a tentative D call TRBD1 (5 bases). Germline loops: CDR1 MNHEY, CDR2 SVGEGT. This CDR3 has 14 residues. V shed 5 bases and J shed 2 bases, with 13 bases lying between them. CDR3 DNA: TGTGCCAGCAGTGCGACAGCACCTCCCTACGAGCAGTACTTC. Its protein product is CASSATAPPYEQYF.

V gene TRBV5-8 combines with J gene TRBJ1-1; D is perhaps TRBD1 (6 bases). Germline V CDR1 and CDR2: SGHTS, YDEGEE. V was pared by 3 bases and J by 2 bases, with 11 bases between. CDR3 length: 14 amino acids. DNA of the CDR3: TGTGCCAGCAGCTCCGGGACACAAAACACTGAAGCTTTCTTT. This gives the protein CASSSGTQNTEAFF. The full variable domain, its missing parts supplied by reference TRBV5-8 and TRBJ1-1, is EAGVTQSPTHLIKTRGQQATLRCSPISGHTSVYWYQQALGLGLQFLLWYDEGEERNRGNFPPRFSGRQFPNYSSELNVNALELEDSALYLCASSSGTQNTEAFFGQGTRLTVV.

There are a few counts of this clone. The chain is built from TRBV7-9 and TRBJ1-3; a weak D match, TRBD1 (6 bases). The ends were cut back, 0 bases at V and 2 bases at J, with 8 bases in the middle. This CDR3 is built from 15 residues. Germline V gives CDR1 SEHNR, CDR2 FQNEAQ (reference sequence). CDR3 nucleotides: TGTGCCAGCAGCTTAGCGACAGGTGCTGGAAACACCATATATTTT. Translation gives CASSLATGAGNTIYF.

The gene calls are TRBV7-6 and TRBJ2-5; TRBD2 aligns across 11 bases. V shed 6 bases and J 4 bases; nucleotides not matched to a gene: 10. The length of the CDR3 is 16 residues. Germline CDR1 SGHVS, CDR2 FNYEAQ. Written as DNA, the CDR3 is TGTGCCAGCAGTTCAATAGCGGGAGGGCCCGGAGAGACCCAGTACTTC. This codes for CASSSIAGGPGETQYF.

This chain links TRBV28 with TRBJ1-3; no firm D call. The V end lost 5 bases, the J end lost 2 bases, and 10 bases lay between the germline ends. The CDR3 is made up of 14 amino acids. Looked up from germline, CDR1 is MDHEN and CDR2 is SYDVKM. This CDR3 is CASSPTLPGNTIYF. DNA of the CDR3: TGTGCCAGCAGTCCCACACTACCTGGAAACACCATATATTTT.

In this sample, this clone turned up a few times. V and J are TRBV19 and TRBJ1-1; 7 positions match TRBD1. Per germline, CDR1 LNHDA and CDR2 SQIVND (reference sequence). Unmatched junction bases numbered 0, after V lost 4 bases and J lost 1 base. This CDR3 spans 13 amino acids. The CDR3 DNA reads as TGTGCCAGTAGTAGGACAGGGAACACTGAAGCTTTCTTT. Translated: CASSRTGNTEAFF.